The 27 T cell receptor beta chains below were found in one sample sequenced in a study of blood T cells in healthy people across ages. Primed by a sample-barcoded 5' primer and a J-beta primer mix, a second PCR proceeded for 7 to 11 cycles. TCRdb re-derived calls from the 5' RACE reads in MiXCR, one entry per CDR3 protein. The repertoire consists of roughly 800,000 distinct CDR3 sequences, with around a quarter occurring once and the leading ten covering 9% to 9.5%. These data are also associated with another study on T cells of mothers and their children.

Input material: blood. These receptors came from a boy under 18 in good health.

The chain employs TRBV13 and TRBJ1-2; TRBD1 might be the D (5 bases). This CDR3 region has 15 residues. Germline V lookup: CDR1 PRHDT, CDR2 FYEKMQ (reference sequence). Trimming stripped 4 bases from V and 5 bases from J, with 17 bases between. The CDR3 protein is CASSSRDGTEYGYTF. The CDR3 nucleotides read TGTGCCAGCAGCTCCAGGGACGGGACGGAGTATGGCTACACCTTC.

J is TRBJ2-5 and V is TRBV29-1; D is uncertain. V was clipped by 1 base and J by 14 bases, with 20 bases between them. The germline gives CDR1 SQVTM, CDR2 ANQGSEA. The CDR3 loop spans 13 amino acids. The CDR3 region is CSVEGRAPYEHYF. CDR3 sequence (DNA): TGCAGCGTTGAAGGCCGGGCTCCCTACGAGCACTACTTC.

This clonotype was counted only a few times. The CDR3 nucleotides are TGTGCCAGCAGCGAAAACCCGGCCCCCTACGAGCAGTACTTC. This translates into CASSENPAPYEQYF. V gene TRBV7-2 combines with J gene TRBJ2-7; no clear D gene. Germline V gives CDR1 SGHTA, CDR2 FQGNSA. Between the trimmed V and J ends, which lost 5 bases and 2 bases, there was a span of 13 bases. The CDR3 extends over 14 amino acids.

This clonotype was seen a few times. The rearrangement joins TRBV11-2 to TRBJ2-1, with TRBD2 matching 7 bases. TRBJ2-7 matches the DNA end more closely, so the J call is doubtful. Germline V lookup: CDR1 SGHAT, CDR2 FQNNGV. The CDR3 length is 15 residues. The CDR3 loop is CASSLALAAAYEQYF. The CDR3 nucleotides are TGTGCCAGCAGCTTAGCCCTAGCGGCGGCCTACGAGCAGTACTTC.

The chain combines TRBV28 with TRBJ2-2; TRBD2 matches at 10 bases. CDR1 is MDHEN and CDR2 is SYDVKM in the germline V gene. J was trimmed by 6 bases and V by 4 bases; bases with no gene match: 5. This CDR3 spans 15 amino acids. The CDR3 spells CASSYSGGASGELFF. The CDR3 DNA is TGTGCCAGCAGTTACAGCGGGGGGGCCTCCGGGGAGCTGTTTTTT.

V gene TRBV28 combines with J gene TRBJ2-1; 7 positions match TRBD2. Germline CDR1 is MDHEN and CDR2 is SYDVKM. V lost 8 bases to trimming and J lost 7 bases; unmatched junction nucleotides: 8. The CDR3 runs 13 residues. The CDR3 bases are TGTGCCAGCCTACTCGGGGGGTTAAATGAGCAGTTCTTC. Its translation is CASLLGGLNEQFF.

The chain has TRBV2 and TRBJ2-5; TRBD2 matches at 7 bases. Matching the DNA end better, TRBJ2-1 makes the J call doubtful. The CDR3 has 14 residues. Per germline, CDR1 SNHLY and CDR2 FYNNEI. The CDR3: CASSGWTREGEQFF. CDR3 DNA sequence: TGTGCCAGCAGTGGCTGGACTAGAGAGGGGGAGCAGTTCTTC.

V usage is TRBV7-2 and J usage is TRBJ2-5; D remains unclear. The length of the CDR3 is 12 residues. The V end lost 3 bases, the J end lost 3 bases, and 5 bases lay between the germline ends. CDR1 and CDR2 from the germline V gene are SGHTA and FQGNSA. CDR3 amino acids: CASSLKKETQYF. The CDR3 DNA follows: TGTGCCAGCAGCTTGAAGAAAGAGACCCAGTACTTC.

V is TRBV18 and J is TRBJ1-3; D is unclear. Germline V gene lookup returns CDR1 KGHSH and CDR2 LQKENI. Trimming left V 3 bases short and J 0 bases short, with 12 bases between. The CDR3 sequence is 16 residues long. CDR3 coding DNA: TGTGCCAGCTCACCTCTAGACTCGAGCTCTGGAAACACCATATATTTT. This translates into CASSPLDSSSGNTIYF.

The genes are TRBV6-6 and TRBJ1-6, with 9 bases that match TRBD1. The CDR3 consists of 14 residues. The ends lost 5 bases at V and 10 bases at J; junction bases unmatched: 6. Germline V lookup: CDR1 MNHNY, CDR2 SVGAGI (reference sequence). This CDR3 reads CASSHRDRESPLHF. Here the CDR3 DNA reads TGTGCCAGCAGTCACCGGGACAGGGAATCACCCCTCCACTTT.

This clonotype came up a few times. CDR3 nucleotide sequence: TGTGCCAGCAGCCATCCGGACAGACACACTGAAGCTTTCTTT. It yields the protein CASSHPDRHTEAFF. The V and J genes are TRBV13 and TRBJ1-1, with D perhaps matching TRBD1 (6 bases). V gave up 5 bases and J gave up 3 bases, with 13 bases separating them. Germline CDR1 is PRHDT and CDR2 is FYEKMQ (reference sequence). The CDR3 sequence is 14 residues long.

This clonotype occurred a few times. The chain combines TRBV27 with TRBJ2-3; maybe TRBD1 (5 bases). This CDR3 has 15 amino acids. In germline, CDR1 is MNHEY, CDR2 SMNVEV (reference sequence). V was trimmed by 3 bases and J by 2 bases, leaving 12 bases between them. CDR3 coding DNA: TGTGCCAGCAGTTTTACAGGCGCCTTCACAGATACGCAGTATTTT. Its protein product is CASSFTGAFTDTQYF.

Remarks on this clonotype: A read error may produce the germline difference seen at one junction end. The gene calls are TRBV7-7 and TRBJ2-1; D unclear. The CDR3 consists of 13 residues. Per germline, CDR1 SSHAT and CDR2 FNYEAQ (reference sequence). The CDR3 region is CASSPNSNNEQFF. The DNA of the CDR3 is TGTGCTAGCAGCCCCAACTCAAACAATGAGCAGTTCTTC. Filled out from reference TRBV7-7 and TRBJ2-1, the complete variable domain reads GAGVSQSPRYKVTKRGQDVTLRCDPISSHATLYWYQQALGQGPEFLTYFNYEAQPDKSGLPSDRFSAERPEGSISTLTIQRTEQRDSAMYRCASSPNSNNEQFFGPGTRLTVL.

The chain links TRBV6-5 to TRBJ1-1, with D perhaps TRBD1 (5 bases). V was pared by 0 bases and J by 0 bases, with 11 bases between. The CDR3 spans 16 residues. In germline, CDR1 is MNHEY, CDR2 SVGAGI. The CDR3 region has the DNA TGTGCCAGCAGTTACTCGATCGCAGGGATGAACACTGAAGCTTTCTTT. It is translated as CASSYSIAGMNTEAFF.

J is TRBJ2-2 and V is TRBV21-1; the DNA was not compared with TRBD1, the D call given in the table. TRBV21-1 is flagged as a pseudogene. The CDR3 is 16 residues long. The CDR3 nucleotides are TGTGCCAGCAGCAAGATGACAGGGGAACCCACCGGGGAGCTGTTTTTT. Translating it yields CASSKMTGEPTGELFF.

The rearrangement uses TRBV5-6 and TRBJ2-2; 9 nucleotides agree with TRBD1. The CDR3 sequence is 15 residues long. V lost 2 bases, J lost 6 bases, and 5 bases stayed unmatched. Germline CDR1 SGHDT, CDR2 YYEEEE. The CDR3 is CASSFEQGASGELFF. The CDR3 DNA is TGTGCCAGCAGCTTTGAACAGGGGGCTTCCGGGGAGCTGTTTTTT.

There are a few counts of this clonotype. V is TRBV10-3 and J is TRBJ2-5; 10 nucleotides line up with TRBD1. The tail of the sequence fits TRBJ2-1 better, so the J call may be wrong. Germline CDR1 reads ENHRY; CDR2 reads SYGVKD. The length of the CDR3 is 14 residues. The CDR3 is CATTGTGAQGEQFF. The CDR3, as DNA: TGTGCCACGACAGGGACAGGGGCGCAGGGTGAGCAGTTCTTC.

In nucleotides, the CDR3 is TGTGCCAGCAGCTTAGAGGTGGGGGCGTTCTACAATGAGCAGTTCTTC. As protein: CASSLEVGAFYNEQFF. The chain couples TRBV7-6 to TRBJ2-1; maybe TRBD1 (6 bases). The V end was cut by 1 base, the J end by 3 bases, with 13 bases between. The CDR3 totals 16 residues. Germline V gene data show CDR1 as SGHVS and CDR2 as FNYEAQ. The variable domain in full, completed from reference TRBV7-6 and TRBJ2-1, reads GAGVSQSPRYKVTKRGQDVALRCDPISGHVSLYWYRQALGQGPEFLTYFNYEAQQDKSGLPNDRFSAERPEGSISTLTIQRTEQRDSAMYRCASSLEVGAFYNEQFFGPGTRLTVL.

This clonotype was counted between two and nine times. V gene TRBV4-1 combines with J gene TRBJ2-7; D may be TRBD1 or TRBD2 (6 bases each). CDR3 length equals 14 residues. The V and J ends lost 2 bases and 4 bases respectively, with 12 bases between them. Germline V lookup: CDR1 MGHRA, CDR2 YSYEKL. The CDR3 reads CASSQRQEGYEQYF. DNA of the CDR3: TGCGCCAGCAGCCAAAGACAGGAGGGTTACGAGCAGTACTTC.

The genes are TRBV7-2 and TRBJ2-6; D gene uncertain. Trimming removed 4 bases from V and 1 base from J, with 5 bases in between. The CDR3 consists of 14 residues. Germline V gene lookup returns CDR1 SGHTA and CDR2 FQGNSA. CDR3 in amino acids: CASSYISGANVLTF. The DNA of the CDR3 is TGTGCCAGCAGCTATATATCTGGGGCCAACGTCCTGACTTTC.

The chain carries TRBV5-1 and TRBJ2-7, with D unclear. The CDR3 covers 13 residues. The V gene lost 4 bases and the J gene lost 7 bases, with 15 bases spanning the gap. The germline V gene has CDR1 SGHRS and CDR2 YFSETQ. The chain's CDR3 is CASSPERFGEQYF. The CDR3 DNA follows: TGCGCCAGCAGCCCCGAGCGCTTCGGGGAGCAGTACTTC. Full variable domain (outside the CDR3, taken from reference TRBV5-1 and TRBJ2-7): KAGVTQTPRYLIKTRGQQVTLSCSPISGHRSVSWYQQTPGQGLQFLFEYFSETQRNKGNFPGRFSGRQFSNSRSEMNVSTLELGDSALYLCASSPERFGEQYFGPGTRLTVT.

As for this clonotype: The junction shows a germline mismatch at one end, possibly a read error. This sequence joins TRBV12-3 or TRBV12-4 and TRBJ2-7, with D maybe TRBD2 (6 bases). The CDR3 has 13 residues. The CDR3 nucleotides read TGTGCCAGCAGTTTAGCGGGGGGTTCCGAGCAGCACTTC. Translated: CASSLAGGSEQHF.

Only a few counts were recorded for this clonotype. The chain uses TRBV27 and TRBJ1-2; D is ambiguous. The CDR3 consists of 16 residues. CDR1 MNHEY and CDR2 SMNVEV come from the germline V gene (reference sequence). V was pared by 5 bases and J by 0 bases, with 16 bases between. CDR3: CASSPLWLGANYGYTF. The DNA for the CDR3 is TGTGCCAGCAGTCCACTCTGGTTGGGTGCTAACTATGGCTACACCTTC.

The genes are TRBV29-1 and TRBJ2-1, with 7 bases matching TRBD1. CDR3 length: 15 amino acids. Germline loops: CDR1 SQVTM, CDR2 ANQGSEA. V lost 2 bases and J lost 7; bases outside the gene matches: 11. The CDR3 region has the DNA TGCAGCGTTGAACACTTAGACAGGGATGGAAATGAGCAGTTCTTC. The encoded protein is CSVEHLDRDGNEQFF.

This clonotype was seen a handful of times. The chain combines TRBV3-1 with TRBJ2-5; D could derive from TRBD1 or TRBD2 (5 bases each). Deletions cut 0 bases from V and 2 bases from J, with 13 bases between. Germline values: CDR1 LGHDT, CDR2 YNNKEL (reference sequence). CDR3 size: 16 residues. CDR3 region: CASSQDQRGPQETQYF. CDR3 nucleotide sequence: TGTGCCAGCAGCCAAGATCAACGGGGACCACAAGAGACCCAGTACTTC.

In this sample, this clonotype turned up once. V and J are TRBV12-3 or TRBV12-4 and TRBJ2-3, with D possibly TRBD1 on 6 matching bases. The CDR3 has 12 residues. Trimming removed 7 bases at V and 4 bases at J, with 9 bases between. CDR3 amino acids: CASNQGSDTQYF. The DNA for the CDR3 is TGTGCCAGCAATCAGGGGTCAGATACGCAGTATTTT.

This clonotype was seen many times. One end of the junction fails to match germline, which may point to a read error. The chain employs TRBV5-1 and TRBJ2-5, with a possible D match to TRBD2 (6 bases). The CDR3 loop spans 14 amino acids. Germline V gene data show CDR1 as SGHRS and CDR2 as YFSETQ. Written as DNA, the CDR3 is TGTGCCAGCAGCTCCAGCGGACTACAAGAGACCCAGTACTTC. Translation gives CASSSSGLQETQYF.